The sequence of this T cell receptor beta chain was determined in a study of T-cell memory formation after mild COVID-19. A single record per CDR3 protein comes from TCRdb applying MiXCR to the 5' RACE reads. The repertoire includes more than 100,000 distinct CDR3 sequences, 15% to 20% of them detected once, and about 5% sits in the top ten. This clonotype occurred a few times. With 7 bases removed from V and 6 bases from J, the gap between germline ends came to 24 bases. CDR1 is SNHLY and CDR2 is FYNNEI in the germline V gene. This CDR3 is built from 16 residues. The chain carries TRBV2 and TRBJ1-2, with unresolved D. Input material: PBMCs or a T cell subset sorted from them (not recorded which). The sequence was obtained from a man aged 18-30 years who had mild COVID-19 (a few samples of this study predate the infection). Cell type and time point are not known. The CDR3 spells CASTSIRHSQVDGYTF. In nucleotides, the CDR3 is TGTGCCAGCACCTCAATTCGGCATTCCCAGGTCGATGGCTACACCTTC.